This T cell receptor (beta chain) derives from a study of T cells in localized non-small cell lung cancer. Produced via immunoSEQ multiplex PCR; TCRdb's table is partial and in-frame only. The table includes 2,000 or so clones, about 34% detected once. The CDR3 contains 12 residues. Trimming removed 5 bases from V and 9 bases from J, with 11 bases in between. Germline-derived CDR1 and CDR2 are MDHEN and SYDVKM. The source of this sequence is an older male donor with stage I squamous cell lung carcinoma. V gene TRBV28 combines with J gene TRBJ1-5; D unresolved. Sequences were derived from normal lung tissue next to the tumor, sampled before any cancer treatment. CDR3 in DNA: TGTGCCAGCAGTCCCCCCAGAGGGCCCCAGCATTTT. Encoded protein: CASSPPRGPQHF.